This TCR beta chain was captured by sequencing in a study of blood T cell repertoires in COVID-19. Study details: Sites across the United States, Italy and Spain contributed samples from acute and convalescent COVID-19.

Repertoires were generated with immunoSEQ multiplex PCR, while TCRdb's copy carries only in-frame clones and drops some. This repertoire shows 250,000 to 350,000 clones, 88% found once; its top ten account for about 11%. The germline V gene has CDR1 KGHDR and CDR2 SFDVKD. The CDR3 length is 13 residues. V was shortened by 7 bases and J by 7 bases, with 13 bases between the two germline ends. The chain uses TRBV24-1 and TRBJ1-5, with D maybe TRBD1 (6 bases). This TCR was recovered from a young woman with COVID-19, enrolled during active disease. Sequencing was performed on peripheral blood. Here the CDR3 DNA reads TGTGCCACCAGACAGGGAAGGGGCCAGCCCCAGCATTTT. Amino acid sequence: CATRQGRGQPQHF.